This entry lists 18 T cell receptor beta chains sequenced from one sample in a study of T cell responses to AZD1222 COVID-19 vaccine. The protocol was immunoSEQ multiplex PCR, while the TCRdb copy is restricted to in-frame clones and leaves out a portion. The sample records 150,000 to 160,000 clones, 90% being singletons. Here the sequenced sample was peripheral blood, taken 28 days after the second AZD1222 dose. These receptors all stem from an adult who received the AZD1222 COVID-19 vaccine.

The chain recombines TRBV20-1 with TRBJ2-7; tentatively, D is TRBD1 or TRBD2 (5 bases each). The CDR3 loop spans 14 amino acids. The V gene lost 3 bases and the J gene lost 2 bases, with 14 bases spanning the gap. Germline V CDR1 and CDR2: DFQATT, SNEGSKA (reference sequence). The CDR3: CSASRARGAYEQYF. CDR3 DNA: TGCAGTGCTAGTAGGGCAAGGGGAGCCTACGAGCAGTACTTC.

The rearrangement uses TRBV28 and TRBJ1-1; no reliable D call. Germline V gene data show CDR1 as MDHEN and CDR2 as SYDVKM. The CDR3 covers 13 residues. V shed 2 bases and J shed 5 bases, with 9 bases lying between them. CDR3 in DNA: TGTGCCAGCAGTTTAATATCTAGGACTGAAGCTTTCTTT. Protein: CASSLISRTEAFF.

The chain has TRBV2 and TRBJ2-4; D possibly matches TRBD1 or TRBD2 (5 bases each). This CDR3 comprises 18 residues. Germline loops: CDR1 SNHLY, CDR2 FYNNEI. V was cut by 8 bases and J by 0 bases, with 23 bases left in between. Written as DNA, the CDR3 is TGTGCCAGCGGGACCGGGACGGGAACCATCCTAGCCAAAAACATTCAGTACTTC. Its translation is CASGTGTGTILAKNIQYF.

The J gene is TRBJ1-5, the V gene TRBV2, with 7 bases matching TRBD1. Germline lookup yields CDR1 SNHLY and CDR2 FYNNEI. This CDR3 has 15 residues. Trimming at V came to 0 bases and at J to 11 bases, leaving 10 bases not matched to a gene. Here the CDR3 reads CASSEAADRSKAQHF. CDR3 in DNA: TGTGCCAGCAGTGAAGCGGCGGACAGGTCCAAAGCCCAGCATTTT.

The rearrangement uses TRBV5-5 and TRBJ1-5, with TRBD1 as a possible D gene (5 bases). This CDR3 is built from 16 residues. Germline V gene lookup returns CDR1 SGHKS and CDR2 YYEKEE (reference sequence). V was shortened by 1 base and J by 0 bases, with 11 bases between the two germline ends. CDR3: CASSLRGVNSNQPQHF. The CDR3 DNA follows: TGTGCCAGCAGCTTGAGAGGGGTCAATAGCAATCAGCCCCAGCATTTT. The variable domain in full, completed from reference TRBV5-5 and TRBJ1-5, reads DAGVTQSPTHLIKTRGQQVTLRCSPISGHKSVSWYQQVLGQGPQFIFQYYEKEERGRGNFPDRFSARQFPNYSSELNVNALLLGDSALYLCASSLRGVNSNQPQHFGDGTRLSIL.

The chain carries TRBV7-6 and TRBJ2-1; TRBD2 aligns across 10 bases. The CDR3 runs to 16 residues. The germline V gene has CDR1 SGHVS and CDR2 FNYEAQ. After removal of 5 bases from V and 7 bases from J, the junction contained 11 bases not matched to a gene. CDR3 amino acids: CASSTLLAGRKNEQFF. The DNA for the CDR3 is TGTGCCAGCAGCACCTTACTAGCGGGGAGGAAAAATGAGCAGTTCTTC.

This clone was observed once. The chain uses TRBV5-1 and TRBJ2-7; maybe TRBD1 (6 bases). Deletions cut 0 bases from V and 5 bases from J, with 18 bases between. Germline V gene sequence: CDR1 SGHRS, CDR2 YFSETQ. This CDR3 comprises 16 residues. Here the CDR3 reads CASSLGIPQGMHEQYF. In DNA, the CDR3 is TGCGCCAGCAGCTTGGGGATTCCCCAGGGGATGCACGAGCAGTACTTC. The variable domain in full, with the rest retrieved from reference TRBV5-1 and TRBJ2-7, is KAGVTQTPRYLIKTRGQQVTLSCSPISGHRSVSWYQQTPGQGLQFLFEYFSETQRNKGNFPGRFSGRQFSNSRSEMNVSTLELGDSALYLCASSLGIPQGMHEQYFGPGTRLTVT.

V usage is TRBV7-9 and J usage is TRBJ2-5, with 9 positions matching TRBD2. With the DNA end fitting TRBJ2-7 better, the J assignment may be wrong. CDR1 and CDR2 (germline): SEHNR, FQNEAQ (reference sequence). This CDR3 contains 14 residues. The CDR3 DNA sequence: TGTGCCAGCAGCTTGGGGACTAGCCCCCGCGAGCAGTACTTC. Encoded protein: CASSLGTSPREQYF.

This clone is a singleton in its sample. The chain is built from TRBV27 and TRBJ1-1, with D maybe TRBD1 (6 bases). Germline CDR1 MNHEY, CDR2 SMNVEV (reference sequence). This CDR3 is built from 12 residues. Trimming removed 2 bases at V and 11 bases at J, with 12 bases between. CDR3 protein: CASSLAGQLAFF. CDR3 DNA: TGTGCCAGCAGTTTAGCCGGACAGCTCGCTTTCTTT.

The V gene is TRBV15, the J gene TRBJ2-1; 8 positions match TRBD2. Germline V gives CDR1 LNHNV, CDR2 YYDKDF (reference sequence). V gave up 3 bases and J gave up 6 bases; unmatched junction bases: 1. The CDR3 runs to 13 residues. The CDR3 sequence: CATSRGLVNEQFF. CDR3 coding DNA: TGTGCCACCAGCAGGGGACTAGTCAATGAGCAGTTCTTC.

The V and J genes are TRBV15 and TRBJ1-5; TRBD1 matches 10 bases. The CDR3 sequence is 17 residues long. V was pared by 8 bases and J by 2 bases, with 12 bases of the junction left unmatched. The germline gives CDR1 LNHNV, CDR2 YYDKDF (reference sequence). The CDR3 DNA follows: TGTGCCACCGGGGACAGGGGCCTCTCAGGGGGCAATCAGCCCCAGCATTTT. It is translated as CATGDRGLSGGNQPQHF.

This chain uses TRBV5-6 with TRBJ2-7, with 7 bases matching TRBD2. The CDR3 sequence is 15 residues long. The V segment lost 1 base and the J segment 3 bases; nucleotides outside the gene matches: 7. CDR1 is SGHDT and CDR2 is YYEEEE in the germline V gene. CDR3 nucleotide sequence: TGTGCCAGCAGCTTGCCGGGGAGGGGCGGCTACGAGCAGTACTTC. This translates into CASSLPGRGGYEQYF.

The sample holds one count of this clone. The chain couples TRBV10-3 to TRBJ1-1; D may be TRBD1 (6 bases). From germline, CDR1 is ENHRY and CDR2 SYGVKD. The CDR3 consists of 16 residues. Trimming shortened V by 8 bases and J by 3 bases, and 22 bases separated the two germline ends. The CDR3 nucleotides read TGTGCCATCGGAGAGGGGGGAGGAGTAAAGTACACTGAAGCTTTCTTT. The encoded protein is CAIGEGGGVKYTEAFF.

CDR3 in DNA: TGTGCCAGCAGTTCCTACCGTTGGGACACAAACTATGGCTACACCTTC. Translation: CASSSYRWDTNYGYTF. The rearrangement joins TRBV27 to TRBJ1-2, with a tentative D call TRBD1 (6 bases). Germline V CDR1 and CDR2: MNHEY, SMNVEV (reference sequence). Deletions cut 4 bases from V and 2 bases from J, with 17 bases between. The CDR3 contains 16 residues.

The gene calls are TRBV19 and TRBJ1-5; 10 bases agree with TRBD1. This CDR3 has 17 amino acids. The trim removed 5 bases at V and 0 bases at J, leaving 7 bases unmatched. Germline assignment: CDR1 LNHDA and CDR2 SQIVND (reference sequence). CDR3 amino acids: CASSDRGPVSSNQPQHF. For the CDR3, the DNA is TGTGCCAGTAGTGACAGGGGGCCCGTAAGTAGCAATCAGCCCCAGCATTTT.

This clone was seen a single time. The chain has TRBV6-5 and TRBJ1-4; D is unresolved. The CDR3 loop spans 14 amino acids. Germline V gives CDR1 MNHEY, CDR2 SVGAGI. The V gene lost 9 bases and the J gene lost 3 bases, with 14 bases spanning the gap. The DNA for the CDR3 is TGTGCCAGTTATTCCCGGGCCTCTAATGAAAAACTGTTTTTT. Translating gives CASYSRASNEKLFF.

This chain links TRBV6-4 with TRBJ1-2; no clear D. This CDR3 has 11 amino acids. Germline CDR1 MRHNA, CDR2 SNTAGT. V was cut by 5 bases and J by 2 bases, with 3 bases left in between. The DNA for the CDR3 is TGTGCCAGCAGTCACAACTATGGCTACACCTTC. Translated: CASSHNYGYTF.

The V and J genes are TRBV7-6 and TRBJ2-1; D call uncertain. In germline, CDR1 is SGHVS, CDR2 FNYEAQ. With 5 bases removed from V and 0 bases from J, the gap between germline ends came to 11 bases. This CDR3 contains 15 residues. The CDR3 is CASSLTAASYNEQFF. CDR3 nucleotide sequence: TGTGCCAGCAGCCTTACCGCGGCCTCCTACAATGAGCAGTTCTTC.